The next 19 T cell receptor beta chains were all read from a single sample in a study of shared clonotypes between healthy human individuals. Sequencing used immunoSEQ multiplex PCR; TCRdb keeps in-frame clones, though not all of them. Of roughly 2,300,000 clones in the sample, 92% were seen once. Sequenced input: naive CD4+ T cells from PBMCs. Subset here: CD45RA+ positively selected. These receptors originate from a young man in good health. Some clones in this sample may be carry-over from other donors' samples.

Worth noting for this clone: Other DNA sequences from this sample encode an identical CDR3 as well. The V and J genes are TRBV2 and TRBJ2-4, with D possibly being TRBD1 (5 bases). The CDR3 runs to 14 residues. The germline V gene has CDR1 SNHLY and CDR2 FYNNEI. The ends were cut back, 3 bases at V and 0 bases at J, with 6 bases in the middle. The CDR3 loop reads CASSDRGAKNIQYF. The CDR3 nucleotides read TGTGCCAGCAGTGATAGGGGAGCCAAAAACATTCAGTACTTC.

V gene TRBV11-3 combines with J gene TRBJ1-1; D ambiguous. Deletions cut 4 bases from V and 6 bases from J, with 12 bases between. Germline-derived CDR1 and CDR2 are SGHNT and YENEEA. This CDR3 contains 13 residues. This CDR3 reads CASSSTRRAEAFF. As DNA, the CDR3 is TGTGCCAGCAGCTCGACCCGAAGGGCTGAAGCTTTCTTT.

The chain uses TRBV5-1 and TRBJ2-3; D unresolved. The CDR3 runs 15 residues. The germline V gene encodes CDR1 SGHRS and CDR2 YFSETQ. The V end lost 0 bases, the J end lost 1 base, and 9 bases lay between the germline ends. CDR3 in amino acids: CASSLEPARTDTQYF. DNA of the CDR3: TGCGCCAGCAGCTTGGAGCCAGCCCGCACAGATACGCAGTATTTT. The variable domain in full, with the rest retrieved from reference TRBV5-1 and TRBJ2-3, is KAGVTQTPRYLIKTRGQQVTLSCSPISGHRSVSWYQQTPGQGLQFLFEYFSETQRNKGNFPGRFSGRQFSNSRSEMNVSTLELGDSALYLCASSLEPARTDTQYFGPGTRLTVL.

This clone was observed a single time. The chain has TRBV7-2 and TRBJ1-1; 9 bases are shared with TRBD1. The length of the CDR3 is 14 residues. In germline, CDR1 is SGHTA, CDR2 FQGNSA. Trimming took 4 bases from V and 7 from J; bases not matched to a gene: 7. The CDR3: CASSSTQGAREAFF. In DNA form, the CDR3 reads TGTGCCAGCAGCTCAACACAGGGGGCGCGTGAAGCTTTCTTT.

V is TRBV29-1 and J is TRBJ1-2, with a weak D call TRBD1 (5 bases). The CDR3 runs to 17 residues. The V end lost 6 bases, the J end lost 8 bases, and 31 bases lay between the germline ends. CDR1 and CDR2 (germline): SQVTM, ANQGSEA. CDR3 coding DNA: TGCAGCGTATCATCGCGCGTCTATGGCGGGGCCGTTGAGGGCTACACCTTC. It specifies CSVSSRVYGGAVEGYTF.

The chain has TRBV27 and TRBJ1-4; D might be TRBD1 (6 bases). CDR1 and CDR2 (germline): MNHEY, SMNVEV (reference sequence). Trimming took 5 bases from V and 0 from J, leaving 10 bases between them. CDR3 length equals 15 residues. The CDR3 region has the DNA TGTGCCAGCAGTGCTTACAGGGCAACTAATGAAAAACTGTTTTTT. Translating it yields CASSAYRATNEKLFF.

The chain combines TRBV5-1 with TRBJ2-3; 10 bases are shared with TRBD2. With V trimmed by 4 bases and J by 4 bases, 6 bases remained unmatched. Per the germline V gene, CDR1 is SGHRS and CDR2 is YFSETQ. The CDR3 extends over 15 amino acids. CDR3 in amino acids: CASSLAGDWADTQYF. The CDR3 DNA follows: TGCGCCAGCAGCCTAGCGGGAGATTGGGCAGATACGCAGTATTTT.

V usage is TRBV10-3 and J usage is TRBJ2-1; the match to TRBD1 covers 7 bases. V trimming: 2 bases; J trimming: 7 bases; junction bases outside the gene matches: 11. The CDR3 totals 16 residues. Per germline, CDR1 ENHRY and CDR2 SYGVKD. The CDR3 loop is CAISEIPGTATNEQFF. CDR3 sequence (DNA): TGTGCCATCAGTGAGATACCCGGGACAGCAACGAATGAGCAGTTCTTC.

The chain is built from TRBV18 and TRBJ2-2; D not certain. Trimming left V 2 bases short and J 1 base short, with 11 bases between. Germline lookup yields CDR1 KGHSH and CDR2 LQKENI. The CDR3 sequence is 16 residues long. In DNA form, the CDR3 reads TGTGCCAGCTCACCAGGATCCCAGAGGAACACCGGGGAGCTGTTTTTT. This encodes CASSPGSQRNTGELFF. Looking up the rest from reference TRBV18 and TRBJ2-2 gives the full variable domain: NAGVMQNPRHLVRRRGQEARLRCSPMKGHSHVYWYRQLPEEGLKFMVYLQKENIIDESGMPKERFSAEFPKEGPSILRIQQVVRGDSAAYFCASSPGSQRNTGELFFGEGSRLTVL.

The V gene is TRBV6-5, the J gene TRBJ1-1; D is ambiguous. Per the germline V gene, CDR1 is MNHEY and CDR2 is SVGAGI. This CDR3 is built from 13 residues. Trimming pared 7 bases from V and 5 bases from J, leaving 14 bases between. The CDR3 nucleotides are TGTGCCAGCAACAGAGGTGCTGGTACTGAAGCTTTCTTT. Residues: CASNRGAGTEAFF.

This clone was picked up a small number of times. The V call is TRBV10-1, the J call TRBJ1-1, with TRBD1 identical over 10 bases. The V and J ends lost 8 bases and 5 bases, in that order; junction bases with no gene match: 5. This CDR3 is built from 13 residues. Germline CDR1 and CDR2: WNHNN and SYGVQD (reference sequence). The CDR3 sequence is CASVGQGWTEAFF. CDR3 in DNA: TGCGCCAGCGTGGGACAGGGGTGGACTGAAGCTTTCTTT.

The chain employs TRBV6-5 and TRBJ2-1; the match to TRBD2 covers 11 bases. V shed 4 bases, J shed 8 bases, and the junction held 4 bases outside the gene matches. CDR1 is MNHEY, CDR2 SVGAGI, per germline. CDR3 size: 14 residues. CDR3 protein: CASSSLAGEHEQFF. The CDR3 region has the DNA TGTGCCAGCAGTTCACTAGCGGGAGAACATGAGCAGTTCTTC.

This chain uses TRBV7-6 with TRBJ2-5; 7 bases are a match to TRBD2. The junction had 10 bases not matched to a gene; V was cut back by 1 base and J by 2 bases. The CDR3 sequence is 17 residues long. Per the germline V gene, CDR1 is SGHVS and CDR2 is FNYEAQ. As DNA, the CDR3 is TGTGCCAGCAGCTTAGGTTTGGCAGCGGGACTACAAGAGACCCAGTACTTC. It codes for CASSLGLAAGLQETQYF.

The gene calls are TRBV27 and TRBJ2-5, with 10 bases fitting TRBD1. Germline-derived CDR1 and CDR2 are MNHEY and SMNVEV (reference sequence). The CDR3 length is 15 residues. After removal of 3 bases from V and 6 bases from J, the junction contained 7 bases not matched to a gene. As DNA, the CDR3 is TGTGCCAGCAGTTTGGAGGGACAGGGGATTAAGACCCAGTACTTC. Translation gives CASSLEGQGIKTQYF.

The chain recombines TRBV11-2 with TRBJ2-5; D may match TRBD1 or TRBD2 (6 bases each). The length of the CDR3 is 17 residues. V was pared by 6 bases and J by 2 bases, with 22 bases between. Germline assignment: CDR1 SGHAT and CDR2 FQNNGV. The CDR3 DNA follows: TGTGCCAGCAGATCCCTGGGGGGCCGGAGGGCACAAGAGACCCAGTACTTC. Its protein product is CASRSLGGRRAQETQYF.

Concerning this clone itself: This sample also contains other DNA sequences that code for the same CDR3. This sequence joins TRBV5-1 and TRBJ2-2; perhaps TRBD2 as D (6 bases). The ends were cut back, 0 bases at V and 5 bases at J, with 8 bases in the middle. Germline lookup yields CDR1 SGHRS and CDR2 YFSETQ. The CDR3 length is 14 residues. DNA for the CDR3: TGCGCCAGCAGCTTGGAGGGAGGAACCGGGGAGCTGTTTTTT. It specifies CASSLEGGTGELFF. Together with reference TRBV5-1 and TRBJ2-2, the CDR3 gives the full variable domain: KAGVTQTPRYLIKTRGQQVTLSCSPISGHRSVSWYQQTPGQGLQFLFEYFSETQRNKGNFPGRFSGRQFSNSRSEMNVSTLELGDSALYLCASSLEGGTGELFFGEGSRLTVL.

The CDR3 protein is CASSRVVHEQFF. CDR3 coding DNA: TGTGCCAGCTCCAGGGTTGTCCATGAGCAGTTCTTC. V usage is TRBV7-8 and J usage is TRBJ2-1, with D possibly TRBD1 on 5 matching bases. The CDR3 covers 12 residues. V was pared by 8 bases and J by 8 bases, with 13 bases between. Germline loops: CDR1 SGHVS, CDR2 FQNEAQ.

The gene calls are TRBV5-1 and TRBJ1-3, with D perhaps TRBD1 (5 bases). Trimming removed 0 bases from V and 2 bases from J, with 15 bases in between. The CDR3 totals 17 residues. CDR1 and CDR2 from the germline V gene are SGHRS and YFSETQ. CDR3 bases: TGCGCCAGCAGCTTGGGGCCTGCGGGGGGAGCTGGAAACACCATATATTTT. This encodes CASSLGPAGGAGNTIYF.

The table lists this clone with a count of one. The V call is TRBV28, the J call TRBJ2-1, with 7 bases identical to TRBD2. V shed 3 bases and J 7 bases; nucleotides not matched to a gene: 9. CDR1 MDHEN and CDR2 SYDVKM come from the germline V gene. The CDR3 has 15 amino acids. CDR3: CASSFGGYSGNEQFF. CDR3 nucleotide sequence: TGTGCCAGCAGTTTTGGGGGATATAGCGGGAATGAGCAGTTCTTC.